One and the same sample provided the 14 T cell receptor beta chains below, sequenced in a study of shared clonotypes between healthy human individuals. Profiled with immunoSEQ multiplex PCR; TCRdb holds only in-frame clones, not every one. Among hundreds of thousands of clones listed, around 67% were seen once. The sample comprised memory CD4+ T cells sorted from blood. Indicated subset: CD45RA-negative fraction. These receptors were obtained from a man aged 25-45 years in good health.

This chain uses TRBV5-4 with TRBJ2-3; D possibly corresponds to TRBD1 (6 bases). V lost 4 bases, J lost 7 bases, and 16 bases lay in between. Per the germline V gene, CDR1 is SGHNT and CDR2 is YYREEE (reference sequence). The CDR3 runs to 14 residues. This CDR3 is CASSLTDQGNTQYF. CDR3 bases: TGTGCCAGCAGCCTCACCGACCAGGGGAATACGCAGTATTTT.

This clone was detected ten times or more. The sample carries other DNA sequences with the same CDR3. This sequence joins TRBV5-5 and TRBJ2-5; a weak D match, TRBD2 (6 bases). Germline-derived CDR1 and CDR2 are SGHKS and YYEKEE (reference sequence). V lost 2 bases and J lost 2, with 13 bases in between. The CDR3 is 15 amino acids. The CDR3 region has the DNA TGTGCCAGCAGCTTAGGTGGGAGGAGGCAAGAGACCCAGTACTTC. Amino acids: CASSLGGRRQETQYF.

V and J are TRBV11-1 and TRBJ2-7; D might be TRBD2 (6 bases). The V end was cut by 1 base, the J end by 0 bases, with 10 bases between. The germline CDR1 and CDR2 sequences are SGHAT and FQDESV (reference sequence). The CDR3 runs 15 residues. Written as DNA, the CDR3 is TGTGCCAGCAGCTTAGAATTGGGGGGCTCCTACGAGCAGTACTTC. This sequence encodes CASSLELGGSYEQYF.

V is TRBV2 and J is TRBJ2-3; no clear D. This CDR3 has 12 residues. Germline assignment: CDR1 SNHLY and CDR2 FYNNEI. V lost 7 bases and J 5 bases, leaving 10 bases between the germline ends. The CDR3 region is CASTGLGDTQYF. CDR3 DNA: TGTGCCAGCACCGGGCTGGGAGATACGCAGTATTTT.

The chain recombines TRBV19 with TRBJ2-3; no definite D call. The CDR3 consists of 16 residues. From germline, CDR1 is LNHDA and CDR2 SQIVND (reference sequence). The V gene lost 5 bases and the J gene lost 7 bases, with 22 bases spanning the gap. The CDR3 spells CASSPPGFDPKHTQYF. The DNA for the CDR3 is TGTGCCAGTAGTCCGCCGGGTTTTGACCCGAAGCATACGCAGTATTTT.

The chain couples TRBV6-1 to TRBJ2-5; 9 positions match TRBD2. The germline V gene has CDR1 MNHNS and CDR2 SASEGT. The CDR3 is 14 amino acids. V trimming: 5 bases; J trimming: 5 bases; junction bases outside the gene matches: 6. The chain's CDR3 is CASSLAGEGETQYF. DNA of the CDR3: TGTGCCAGCAGTTTAGCGGGAGAGGGGGAGACCCAGTACTTC.

The rearrangement uses TRBV10-1 and TRBJ1-1; D possibly corresponds to TRBD1 (6 bases). Germline V CDR1 and CDR2: WNHNN, SYGVQD (reference sequence). Trimming removed 2 bases at V and 4 bases at J, with 8 bases between. The CDR3 extends over 13 amino acids. The CDR3 DNA reads TGCGCCAGCAGTGAGACAGGGTCCACTGAAGCTTTCTTT. Its translation is CASSETGSTEAFF.

The J gene is TRBJ2-5, the V gene TRBV4-3; TRBD2 matches at 7 bases. The length of the CDR3 is 16 residues. Trimming removed 1 base from V and 3 bases from J; junction bases left unmatched: 8. Looked up from germline, CDR1 is LGHNA and CDR2 is YSLEER. Written as DNA, the CDR3 is TGCGCCAGCAGCCAAGGGGGAGGGGACTCTGAAGAGACCCAGTACTTC. Its protein product is CASSQGGGDSEETQYF.

The chain links TRBV6-1 to TRBJ1-5; maybe TRBD1 (5 bases). V was clipped by 2 bases and J by 5 bases, with 13 bases between them. This CDR3 comprises 15 residues. Per germline, CDR1 MNHNS and CDR2 SASEGT. CDR3 sequence (DNA): TGTGCCAGCAGTGAATTAGGCAGGGTGGATCAGCCCCAGCATTTT. Protein product: CASSELGRVDQPQHF.

V gene TRBV4-3 combines with J gene TRBJ2-7; the D gene is possibly TRBD2 (6 bases). The CDR3 runs to 16 residues. The V gene lost 2 bases and the J gene lost 2 bases, with 16 bases spanning the gap. Germline lookup yields CDR1 LGHNA and CDR2 YSLEER. The CDR3 spells CASSQLKGGDAYEQYF. The CDR3 nucleotides read TGCGCCAGCAGCCAACTCAAAGGCGGGGATGCCTACGAGCAGTACTTC.

This clone was seen more than once but under ten times. The rearrangement links TRBV7-8 to TRBJ2-7; 7 bases are a match to TRBD2. The CDR3 is 15 residues long. J gave up 6 bases and V 4 bases, and 12 bases lay outside the gene matches. The germline V gene encodes CDR1 SGHVS and CDR2 FQNEAQ. The chain's CDR3 is CASSSAGVSGLEQYF. The CDR3 DNA sequence: TGTGCCAGCAGCTCCGCGGGGGTGTCTGGTCTCGAGCAGTACTTC.

The chain is built from TRBV9 and TRBJ2-7; 8 nucleotides line up with TRBD1. CDR3 length equals 16 residues. V lost 4 bases, J lost 1 base, and 10 bases stayed unmatched. In germline, CDR1 is SGDLS, CDR2 YYNGEE. CDR3 protein: CASSPTGGTGSYEQYF. The CDR3 nucleotides are TGTGCCAGCAGCCCCACGGGCGGGACAGGTTCCTACGAGCAGTACTTC.

J is TRBJ2-7 and V is TRBV5-4, with D perhaps TRBD1 (5 bases). Trimming stripped 1 base from V and 0 bases from J, with 11 bases between. CDR1 is SGHNT, CDR2 YYREEE, per germline (reference sequence). The CDR3 extends over 15 amino acids. The CDR3 sequence: CASSLPQGTSYEQYF. Written as DNA, the CDR3 is TGTGCCAGCAGCTTGCCCCAGGGTACCTCCTACGAGCAGTACTTC.

This clone has only a few counts. A much larger clone lies one base from this, so it may be a read error. Other DNA sequences in this sample translate to the same CDR3. The V and J genes are TRBV5-6 and TRBJ1-1; TRBD1 might be the D (5 bases). Germline V gene lookup returns CDR1 SGHDT and CDR2 YYEEEE. V shed 2 bases and J shed 1 base, with 6 bases lying between them. The CDR3 extends over 13 amino acids. CDR3 loop: CASSFGGNTEAFF. CDR3 in DNA: TGTGCCAGCAGCTTCGGGGGGAACACTGAAGCTTTCTTT.